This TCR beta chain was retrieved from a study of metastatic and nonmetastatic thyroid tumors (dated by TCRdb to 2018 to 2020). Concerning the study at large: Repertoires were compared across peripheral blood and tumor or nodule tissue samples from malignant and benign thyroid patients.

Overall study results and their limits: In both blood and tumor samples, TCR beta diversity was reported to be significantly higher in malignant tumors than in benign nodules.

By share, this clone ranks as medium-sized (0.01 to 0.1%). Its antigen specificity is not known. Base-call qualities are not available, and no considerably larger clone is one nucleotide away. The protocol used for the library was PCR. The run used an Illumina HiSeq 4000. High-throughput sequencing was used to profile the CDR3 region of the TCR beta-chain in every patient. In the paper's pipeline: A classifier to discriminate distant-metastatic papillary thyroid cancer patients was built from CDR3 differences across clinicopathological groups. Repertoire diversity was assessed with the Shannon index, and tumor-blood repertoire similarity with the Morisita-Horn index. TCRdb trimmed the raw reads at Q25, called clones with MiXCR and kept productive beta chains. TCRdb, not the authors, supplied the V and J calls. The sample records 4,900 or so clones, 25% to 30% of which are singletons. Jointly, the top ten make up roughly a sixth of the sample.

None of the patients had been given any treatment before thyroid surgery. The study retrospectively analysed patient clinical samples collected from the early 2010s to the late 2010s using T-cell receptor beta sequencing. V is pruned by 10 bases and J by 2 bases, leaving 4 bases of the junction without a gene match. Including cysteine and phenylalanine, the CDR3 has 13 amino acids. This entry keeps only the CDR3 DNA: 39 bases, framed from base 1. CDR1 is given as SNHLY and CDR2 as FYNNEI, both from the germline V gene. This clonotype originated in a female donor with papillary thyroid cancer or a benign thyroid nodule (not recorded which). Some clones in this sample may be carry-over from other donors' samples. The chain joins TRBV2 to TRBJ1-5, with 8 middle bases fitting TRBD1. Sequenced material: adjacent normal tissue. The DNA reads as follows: TGTGCCACCAGGGGGCAGGGCAATCAGCCCCAGCATTTT. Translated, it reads CATRGQGNQPQHF.